This is a list of T cell receptor beta chains from one sample in a study of shared clonotypes between healthy human individuals. Profiling relied on immunoSEQ multiplex PCR, and the TCRdb table lists in-frame clones only, not all of them. The data show 1.5 million to 2.5 million clones, approximately 94% seen once. The sample was naive CD8+ T cells sorted from blood. The receptors derive from a man between 18 and 35 years old in good health. The CDR3 runs from the conserved cysteine through the conserved F or W. A D gene is named only where the DNA matches it firmly. The size of a clone is reported for some rows only, either as once, few or many, or as a class for expanded clones.

d_gene	abundance	v_gene	j_gene	CDR3nt	CDR3aa
TRBD1	.	TRBV7-9	TRBJ1-1	TGTGCCAGCAGCGAATTACAGGGGCCCCTGGGGGCTTTCTTT	CASSELQGPLGAFF
.	.	TRBV6-5	TRBJ2-7	TGTGCCAGCAGTTACGGACGGATGCTCTACGAGCAGTACTTC	CASSYGRMLYEQYF
.	.	TRBV4-1	TRBJ2-7	TGCGCCAGCAGCCCTTACGGGAGCTCCTACGAGCAGTACTTC	CASSPYGSSYEQYF
.	once	TRBV18	TRBJ2-7	TGTGCCAGCTCACCATCGGTTTCCTACGAGCAGTACTTC	CASSPSVSYEQYF
.	.	TRBV7-6	TRBJ1-1	TGTGCCAGCAGCTCGGACGGGACAGAAGCTTTCTTT	CASSSDGTEAFF
.	.	TRBV23-1	TRBJ2-7	TGCGCCAGCAGTCAACCCTTGGAGCTCAGCCGCGAGCAGTACTTC	CASSQPLELSREQYF
.	.	TRBV9	TRBJ2-1	TGTGCCAGCAGCGTAGGCCCAAATGAGCAGTTCTTC	CASSVGPNEQFF
.	once	TRBV9	TRBJ2-7	TGTGCCAGCAGCGGTAGGGGCGAGCAGTACTTC	CASSGRGEQYF
.	.	TRBV7-8	TRBJ2-5	TGTGCCAGCAGCGGGGACTCACAAGAGACCCAGTACTTC	CASSGDSQETQYF
.	.	TRBV7-9	TRBJ1-1	TGTGCCAGCAGCTTATCAGGGGAATTCGACACTGAAGCTTTCTTT	CASSLSGEFDTEAFF
TRBD1	.	TRBV19	TRBJ1-1	TGTGCCAGTAGTGTAACCGGGACAGGTACAGAGGCTTTCTTT	CASSVTGTGTEAFF
.	.	TRBV11-2	TRBJ1-4	TGTGCCAGCAGCCCCCGTGGGGGGCTTGAAAAACTGTTTTTT	CASSPRGGLEKLFF
.	once	TRBV27	TRBJ2-5	TGTGCCAGCAGCCAGTGGGCCCAAGGAACCCAGTACTTC	CASSQWAQGTQYF
.	.	TRBV19	TRBJ2-5	TGTGCCAGTAGTATATGGACCCAAGAGACCCAGTACTTC	CASSIWTQETQYF
TRBD2	.	TRBV27	TRBJ2-1	TGTGCCAGCAGTTCCCTCGGGACTAGCGGTTCCTACAATGAGCAGTTCTTC	CASSSLGTSGSYNEQFF
.	.	TRBV6-4	TRBJ1-3	TGTGCCAGCAGTGAGTTCCAGGGATGGAGGACCTCTGGAAACACCATATATTTT	CASSEFQGWRTSGNTIYF
TRBD1	.	TRBV7-9	TRBJ2-7	TGTGCCAGCAGCCCAACCCCGGGACAGACCGTCTACGAGCAGTACTTC	CASSPTPGQTVYEQYF
TRBD1	.	TRBV4-3	TRBJ2-1	TGCGCCAGCAGCCAAGAATGGACAGGGGGCTACAATGAGCAGTTCTTC	CASSQEWTGGYNEQFF
TRBD2	once	TRBV27	TRBJ2-5	TGTGCCAGCAGTCCCGGGACTAGTAGGAAGACCCAGTACTTC	CASSPGTSRKTQYF
TRBD1	.	TRBV19	TRBJ1-1	TGTGCCAGTAGACCGACAGGGGTGAACACTGAAGCTTTCTTT	CASRPTGVNTEAFF
.	.	TRBV5-1	TRBJ1-6	TGCGCCAGCAGCTTGATAGGGACGGAGAGCTCCTATAATTCACCCCTCCACTTT	CASSLIGTESSYNSPLHF
.	few	TRBV7-9	TRBJ2-7	TGTGCCAGCAGCTTAGGAGGGGACGAGCAGTACTTC	CASSLGGDEQYF
TRBD1	.	TRBV6-6	TRBJ1-1	TGTGCCAGCAGCGTTCTTCAGGGGGACGCCACTGAAGCTTTCTTT	CASSVLQGDATEAFF
.	.	TRBV25-1	TRBJ2-6	TGTGCCAGCAGTGACCCCCTCCCCTCCCGTACAGGGGCCAACGTCCTGACTTTC	CASSDPLPSRTGANVLTF
.	.	TRBV15	TRBJ1-1	TGTGCCACCAGCAGAGATATGAGTGAGGGGGACGGTGGTGCTGAAGCTTTCTTT	CATSRDMSEGDGGAEAFF
TRBD2	.	TRBV10-1	TRBJ2-1	TGCGCCAGCAGCCCTGGGGGACTAGCGGGAGATAATAGCGCCTACAATGAGCAGTTCTTC	CASSPGGLAGDNSAYNEQFF